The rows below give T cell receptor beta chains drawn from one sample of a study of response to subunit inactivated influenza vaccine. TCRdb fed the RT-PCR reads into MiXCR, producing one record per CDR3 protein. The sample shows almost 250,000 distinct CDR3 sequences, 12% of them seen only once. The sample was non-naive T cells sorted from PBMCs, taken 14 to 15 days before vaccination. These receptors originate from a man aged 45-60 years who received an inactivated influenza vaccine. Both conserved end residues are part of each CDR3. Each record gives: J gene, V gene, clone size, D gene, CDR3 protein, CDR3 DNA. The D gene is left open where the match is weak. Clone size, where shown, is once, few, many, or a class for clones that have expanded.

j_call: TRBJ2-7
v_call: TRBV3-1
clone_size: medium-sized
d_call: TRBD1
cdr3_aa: CASSQKRGQGAYEQYF
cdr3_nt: TGTGCCAGCAGCCAAAAGAGGGGACAGGGGGCCTACGAGCAGTACTTC

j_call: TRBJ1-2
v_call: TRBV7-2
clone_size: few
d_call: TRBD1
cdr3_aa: CASSIPSLQGAGGYTF
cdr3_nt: TGTGCCAGCAGCATTCCCTCTTTACAGGGGGCTGGTGGCTACACCTTC

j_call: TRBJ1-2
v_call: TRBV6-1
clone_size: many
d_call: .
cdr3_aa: CASSPFLNYGYTF
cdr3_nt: TGTGCCAGCAGTCCTTTTCTTAACTATGGCTACACCTTC

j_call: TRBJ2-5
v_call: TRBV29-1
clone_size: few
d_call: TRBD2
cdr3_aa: CSAGLAQETQYF
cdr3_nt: TGCAGCGCCGGACTAGCGCAAGAGACCCAGTACTTC

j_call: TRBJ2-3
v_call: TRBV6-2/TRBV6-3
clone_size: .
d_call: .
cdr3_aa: CASSNPWDTQYF
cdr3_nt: TGTGCCAGCAGTAATCCCTGGGATACGCAGTATTTT

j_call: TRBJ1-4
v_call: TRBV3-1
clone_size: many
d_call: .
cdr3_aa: CASGGGRGTLFF
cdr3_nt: TGTGCCAGCGGCGGGGGTCGTGGGACACTGTTTTTT

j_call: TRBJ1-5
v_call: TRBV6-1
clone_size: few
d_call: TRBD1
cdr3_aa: CASSRTGGHQPQHF
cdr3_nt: TGTGCCAGCAGTAGGACAGGGGGACATCAGCCCCAGCATTTT

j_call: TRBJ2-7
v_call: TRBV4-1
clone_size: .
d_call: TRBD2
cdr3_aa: CASSLGTSGRGAYEQYF
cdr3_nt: TGCGCCAGCAGCCTAGGGACTAGCGGGAGAGGGGCCTACGAGCAGTACTTC

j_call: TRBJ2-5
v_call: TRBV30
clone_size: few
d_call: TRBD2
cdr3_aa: CAWTSGAETQYF
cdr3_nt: TGTGCCTGGACTAGCGGGGCAGAGACCCAGTACTTC

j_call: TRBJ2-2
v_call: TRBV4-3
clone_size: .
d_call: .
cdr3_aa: CASSQDSRASAGELFF
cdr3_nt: TGCGCCAGCAGCCAAGATTCCAGGGCATCGGCCGGGGAGCTGTTTTTT

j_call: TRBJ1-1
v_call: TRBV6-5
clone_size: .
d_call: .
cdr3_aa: CASSYSNPDTEAFF
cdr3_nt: TGTGCCAGCAGTTACTCGAACCCGGACACTGAAGCTTTCTTT

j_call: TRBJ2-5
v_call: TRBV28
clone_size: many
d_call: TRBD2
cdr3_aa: CASRVYGRSETQYF
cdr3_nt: TGTGCCAGCAGAGTTTACGGGAGGAGTGAGACCCAGTACTTC

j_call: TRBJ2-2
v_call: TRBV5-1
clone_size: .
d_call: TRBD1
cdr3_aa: CASSLINPGQGSF
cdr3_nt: TGCGCCAGCAGCTTAATAAACCCGGGACAGGGATCTTTT

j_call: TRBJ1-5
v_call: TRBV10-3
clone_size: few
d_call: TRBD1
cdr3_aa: CAISDSDRGSQPQHF
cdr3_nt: TGTGCCATCAGTGACTCGGACAGGGGCAGTCAGCCCCAGCATTTT

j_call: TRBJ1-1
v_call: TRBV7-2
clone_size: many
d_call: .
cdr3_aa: CASSLYGSMNTEAFF
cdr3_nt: TGTGCCAGCAGCTTATACGGATCCATGAACACTGAAGCTTTCTTT

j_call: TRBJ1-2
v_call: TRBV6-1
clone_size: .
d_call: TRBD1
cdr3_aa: CASRRTGFEGYTF
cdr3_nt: TGTGCCAGCAGGAGGACAGGTTTTGAGGGCTACACCTTC

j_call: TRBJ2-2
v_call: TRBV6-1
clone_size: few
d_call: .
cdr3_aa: CASSAYSSAVTNTGELFF
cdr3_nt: TGTGCCAGCAGTGCTTACAGCTCTGCCGTCACGAACACCGGGGAGCTGTTTTTT

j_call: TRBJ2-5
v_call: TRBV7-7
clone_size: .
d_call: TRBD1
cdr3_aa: CASSRDRLETQYF
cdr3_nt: TGTGCTAGCAGCCGGGACAGATTGGAGACCCAGTACTTC

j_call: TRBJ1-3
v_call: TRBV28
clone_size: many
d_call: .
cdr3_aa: CASTPRRAGNTIYF
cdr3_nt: TGTGCCAGCACCCCCAGAAGGGCTGGAAACACCATATATTTT

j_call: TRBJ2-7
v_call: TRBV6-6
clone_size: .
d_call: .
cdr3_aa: CASSSNFGQYF
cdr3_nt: TGTGCCAGCAGTTCCAATTTCGGGCAGTACTTC

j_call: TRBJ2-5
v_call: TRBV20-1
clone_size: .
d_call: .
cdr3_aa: CSGARGHYQETQYF
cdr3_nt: TGCAGTGGAGCCAGGGGTCATTACCAAGAGACCCAGTACTTC

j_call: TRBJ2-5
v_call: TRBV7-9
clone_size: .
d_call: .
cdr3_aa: CASSPVVSRETQYF
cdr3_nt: TGTGCCAGCAGCCCGGTAGTGTCCAGGGAGACCCAGTACTTC

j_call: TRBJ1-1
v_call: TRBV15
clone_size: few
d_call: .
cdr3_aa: CATSRGEIMNTEAFF
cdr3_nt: TGTGCCACCAGCAGAGGGGAGATAATGAACACTGAAGCTTTCTTT

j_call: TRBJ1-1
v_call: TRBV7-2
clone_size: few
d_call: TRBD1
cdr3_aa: CASRTGQGAGTEAFF
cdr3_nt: TGTGCCAGCAGAACCGGACAGGGGGCGGGTACTGAAGCTTTCTTT

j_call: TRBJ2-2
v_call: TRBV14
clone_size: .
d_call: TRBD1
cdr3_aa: CASSLTGGVNTGELFF
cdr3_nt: TGTGCCAGCAGCCTTACAGGGGGCGTTAACACCGGGGAGCTGTTTTTT

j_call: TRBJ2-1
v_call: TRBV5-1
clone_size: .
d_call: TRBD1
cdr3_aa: CASSLGGQGTNEQFF
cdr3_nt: TGCGCCAGCAGCTTGGGAGGACAGGGGACCAATGAGCAGTTCTTC

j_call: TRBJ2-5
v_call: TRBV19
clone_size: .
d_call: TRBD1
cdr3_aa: CASSIRPTGVQETQYF
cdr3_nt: TGTGCCAGTAGTATTCGACCAACAGGGGTTCAAGAGACCCAGTACTTC

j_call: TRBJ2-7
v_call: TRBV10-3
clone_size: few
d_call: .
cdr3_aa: CAIRGLAGLGEQYF
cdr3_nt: TGTGCCATCAGGGGCTTGGCGGGGCTTGGGGAGCAGTACTTC

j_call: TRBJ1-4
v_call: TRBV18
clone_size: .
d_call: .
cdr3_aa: CASSPPGGELFF
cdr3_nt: TGTGCCAGCTCACCACCAGGTGGGGAACTGTTTTTT

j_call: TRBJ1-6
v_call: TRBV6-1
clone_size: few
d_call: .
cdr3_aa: CASTTRASYNSPLHF
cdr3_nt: TGTGCCAGCACCACTAGGGCTTCATATAATTCACCCCTCCACTTT

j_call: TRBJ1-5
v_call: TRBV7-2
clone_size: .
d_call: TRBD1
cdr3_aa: CASSLEGQGSQPQHF
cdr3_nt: TGTGCCAGCAGCTTAGAGGGACAGGGCAGCCAGCCCCAGCATTTT

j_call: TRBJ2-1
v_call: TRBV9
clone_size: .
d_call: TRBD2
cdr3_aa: CASSDGTSGRGEQFF
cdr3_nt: TGTGCCAGCAGCGACGGGACTAGCGGGAGAGGTGAGCAGTTCTTC

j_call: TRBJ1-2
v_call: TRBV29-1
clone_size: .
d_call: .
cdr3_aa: CSVDDSLNYGYTF
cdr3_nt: TGCAGCGTTGACGACAGCCTTAACTATGGCTACACCTTC

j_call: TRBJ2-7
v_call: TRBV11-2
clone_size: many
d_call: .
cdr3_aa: CASSVSYEQYF
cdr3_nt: TGTGCCAGCAGCGTCTCCTACGAGCAGTACTTC